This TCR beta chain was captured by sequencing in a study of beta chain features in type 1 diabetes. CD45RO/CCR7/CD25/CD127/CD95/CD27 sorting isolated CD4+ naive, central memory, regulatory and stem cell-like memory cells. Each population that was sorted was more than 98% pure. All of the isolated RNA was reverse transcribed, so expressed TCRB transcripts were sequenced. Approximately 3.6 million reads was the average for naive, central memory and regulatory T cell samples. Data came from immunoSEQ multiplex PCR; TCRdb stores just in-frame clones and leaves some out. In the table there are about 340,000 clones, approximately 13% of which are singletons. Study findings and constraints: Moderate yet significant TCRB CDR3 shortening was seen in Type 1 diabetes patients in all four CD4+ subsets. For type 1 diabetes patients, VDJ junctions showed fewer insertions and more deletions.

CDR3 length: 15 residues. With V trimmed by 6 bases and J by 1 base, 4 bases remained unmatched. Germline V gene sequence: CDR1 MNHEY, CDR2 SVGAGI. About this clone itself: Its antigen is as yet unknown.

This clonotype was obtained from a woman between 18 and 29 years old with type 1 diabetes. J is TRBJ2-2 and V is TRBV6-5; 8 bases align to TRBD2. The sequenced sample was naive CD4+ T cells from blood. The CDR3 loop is CASSRGGQNTGELFF. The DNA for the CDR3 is TGTGCCAGCAGCCGGGGGGGACAGAACACCGGGGAGCTGTTTTTT.